These 25 T cell receptor beta chains originate from one sample sequenced in a study of Tregs in tolerant kidney transplant recipients. Assay: immunoSEQ multiplex PCR; the TCRdb copy retains only in-frame clones and omits some. This table holds 95,000 to 120,000 clones, 90% found once. Material: CD4+ T cells from blood, obtained before the transplant. All receptors come from a human donor who received a combined kidney and bone marrow transplant.

This sequence joins TRBV10-2 and TRBJ1-4, with a weak D call TRBD1 (6 bases). The CDR3 is made up of 15 amino acids. V gave up 6 bases and J gave up 13 bases, with 24 bases separating them. Germline loops: CDR1 WSHSY, CDR2 SAAADI. This CDR3 reads CASSVIRGPLRILFF. The CDR3 DNA is TGCGCCAGCAGCGTAATCAGGGGTCCCCTTCGGATACTGTTTTTT.

This chain links TRBV4-1 with TRBJ2-3; 11 bases match TRBD2. Trimming at V came to 1 base and at J to 4 bases, leaving 10 bases not matched to a gene. Germline V gene data show CDR1 as MGHRA and CDR2 as YSYEKL. The CDR3 covers 18 residues. CDR3 region: CASSQVITSGGWADTQYF. The CDR3 DNA sequence: TGCGCCAGCAGCCAAGTGATTACTAGCGGGGGATGGGCAGATACGCAGTATTTT.

The chain is built from TRBV15 and TRBJ1-4; D may be TRBD1 (5 bases). The V gene lost 1 base and the J gene lost 5 bases, with 11 bases spanning the gap. Germline V gene sequence: CDR1 LNHNV, CDR2 YYDKDF (reference sequence). This CDR3 region has 15 residues. The CDR3 region is CATSRGRGGNEKLFF. For the CDR3, the DNA is TGTGCCACCAGCAGAGGGCGGGGCGGAAATGAAAAACTGTTTTTT.

The chain has TRBV19 and TRBJ1-5; D is perhaps TRBD1 (6 bases). This CDR3 is 14 amino acids long. V was clipped by 5 bases and J by 1 base, with 9 bases between them. Germline CDR1 and CDR2: LNHDA and SQIVND (reference sequence). Written as DNA, the CDR3 is TGTGCCAGTAGTCTTGGACAGAGCAATCAGCCCCAGCATTTT. It codes for CASSLGQSNQPQHF.

The J gene is TRBJ1-6, the V gene TRBV5-1; D might be TRBD1 (6 bases). The V gene's germline CDR1 is SGHRS and CDR2 YFSETQ. The CDR3 length is 15 residues. V was shortened by 5 bases and J by 0 bases, with 9 bases between the two germline ends. For the CDR3, the DNA is TGCGCCAGCAGACAGGGAAGCTCCTATAATTCACCCCTCCACTTT. As protein: CASRQGSSYNSPLHF.

The table lists this clone with a few counts. The chain has TRBV19 and TRBJ1-1, with 7 bases identical to TRBD1. Germline trimming cut 1 base from V and 6 bases from J; bases unmatched to any gene: 8. From germline, CDR1 is LNHDA and CDR2 SQIVND (reference sequence). CDR3 length: 15 residues. CDR3 amino acids: CASSIGGTVRPEAFF. CDR3 coding DNA: TGTGCCAGTAGTATAGGGGGGACAGTCCGTCCTGAAGCTTTCTTT. The variable domain in full, completed from reference TRBV19 and TRBJ1-1, reads DGGITQSPKYLFRKEGQNVTLSCEQNLNHDAMYWYRQDPGQGLRLIYYSQIVNDFQKGDIAEGYSVSREKKESFPLTVTSAQKNPTAFYLCASSIGGTVRPEAFFGQGTRLTVV.

V and J are TRBV4-1 and TRBJ1-4, with TRBD1 matching over 8 bases. Trimming at V came to 2 bases and at J to 8 bases, leaving 1 base not matched to a gene. The germline CDR1 and CDR2 sequences are MGHRA and YSYEKL. The CDR3 spans 13 residues. The CDR3 region is CASSQWTGEKLFF. CDR3 coding DNA: TGCGCCAGCAGCCAATGGACAGGGGAAAAACTGTTTTTT.

The rearrangement joins TRBV7-8 to TRBJ2-7, with 7 nucleotides matching TRBD2. The germline CDR1 and CDR2 sequences are SGHVS and FQNEAQ. V shed 0 bases, J shed 2 bases, and the junction held 4 bases outside the gene matches. This CDR3 has 15 amino acids. The CDR3 sequence: CASSLAASGPYEQYF. CDR3 DNA sequence: TGTGCCAGCAGCTTAGCGGCTAGCGGTCCCTACGAGCAGTACTTC.

V and J are TRBV25-1 and TRBJ1-1; the D gene is possibly TRBD1 (6 bases). Looked up from germline, CDR1 is MGHDK and CDR2 is SYGVNS. This CDR3 comprises 16 residues. The V end was cut by 2 bases, the J end by 1 base, with 14 bases between. The CDR3 here is CASSEIGGRKNTEAFF. CDR3 nucleotide sequence: TGTGCCAGCAGTGAAATAGGGGGTCGGAAGAACACTGAAGCTTTCTTT.

The V gene is TRBV6-5, the J gene TRBJ2-7; 7 bases are shared with TRBD1. The CDR3 length is 14 residues. Germline CDR1 MNHEY, CDR2 SVGAGI. V shed 5 bases and J 4 bases; nucleotides not matched to a gene: 8. DNA of the CDR3: TGTGCCAGCAGTCCTCGGACAGGCCGATACGAGCAGTACTTC. Translating gives CASSPRTGRYEQYF.

In the case of this clone: The sample contains more than one DNA sequence encoding this CDR3. The chain couples TRBV9 to TRBJ2-3; D remains ambiguous. V lost 3 bases and J lost 4, with 6 bases in between. The germline V gene encodes CDR1 SGDLS and CDR2 YYNGEE. The CDR3 length is 12 residues. The CDR3 region is CASSALSDTQYF. DNA of the CDR3: TGTGCCAGCAGCGCCTTATCAGATACGCAGTATTTT.

This chain links TRBV21-1 with TRBJ1-5; the table's D call TRBD1 went unverified against the DNA. TRBV21-1 is a pseudogene locus. The CDR3 is 16 amino acids. The CDR3, as DNA: TGTGCCAGCAGCTCCCGTCAGGTAAAGAGCAATCAGCCCCAGCATTTT. Its translation: CASSSRQVKSNQPQHF.

This clone was observed a few times. The chain links TRBV5-1 to TRBJ1-3, with 7 bases matching TRBD1. Germline trimming cut 5 bases from V and 2 bases from J; bases unmatched to any gene: 4. Germline CDR1 SGHRS, CDR2 YFSETQ. The CDR3 contains 14 residues. DNA of the CDR3: TGCGCCAGCAGTTCCCAGGGGGCTGGAAACACCATATATTTT. Residues: CASSSQGAGNTIYF. The whole variable domain, remainder taken from reference TRBV5-1 and TRBJ1-3, is KAGVTQTPRYLIKTRGQQVTLSCSPISGHRSVSWYQQTPGQGLQFLFEYFSETQRNKGNFPGRFSGRQFSNSRSEMNVSTLELGDSALYLCASSSQGAGNTIYFGEGSWLTVV.

The chain combines TRBV19 with TRBJ2-5; TRBD2 matches 7 bases. CDR1 and CDR2 from the germline V gene are LNHDA and SQIVND (reference sequence). V lost 11 bases to trimming and J lost 7 bases; unmatched junction nucleotides: 19. The CDR3 loop spans 15 amino acids. The DNA of the CDR3 is TGTGCCTCGGGACTATCCGGTGATGATGGTTGGACCCAGTACTTC. Translating it yields CASGLSGDDGWTQYF.

V gene TRBV10-3 combines with J gene TRBJ1-5, with D perhaps TRBD1 (6 bases). The CDR3 contains 14 residues. Trimming removed 10 bases from V and 5 bases from J, with 18 bases in between. Germline V lookup: CDR1 ENHRY, CDR2 SYGVKD. In DNA form, the CDR3 reads TGTGCCACACAGGACGGGGGGCAGGATCAGCCCCAGCATTTT. This encodes CATQDGGQDQPQHF.

The chain recombines TRBV19 with TRBJ2-3, with 10 bases aligning to TRBD2. CDR1 is LNHDA, CDR2 SQIVND, per germline (reference sequence). Losses at the gene ends were 3 bases for V and 2 bases for J; bases not matched to a gene: 8. CDR3 length: 17 amino acids. Here the CDR3 DNA reads TGTGCCAGTAGTATTATAGCGGGAGGTCCCCACACAGATACGCAGTATTTT. Translating it yields CASSIIAGGPHTDTQYF.

In DNA form, the CDR3 reads TGTGCCAGCAGTGAAAGGAGGGTTGGGGAAAAACTGTTTTTT. Its translation: CASSERRVGEKLFF. The J gene is TRBJ1-4, the V gene TRBV2; D unresolved. CDR1 and CDR2 (germline): SNHLY, FYNNEI. The CDR3 consists of 14 residues. V was shortened by 2 bases and J by 8 bases, with 12 bases between the two germline ends.

The chain has TRBV5-1 and TRBJ1-4; D is uncertain. V was clipped by 7 bases and J by 0 bases, with 10 bases between them. CDR3 length: 14 amino acids. CDR1 is SGHRS, CDR2 YFSETQ, per germline. CDR3 in DNA: TGCGCCAGCGCCCGAGGCGCAACTAATGAAAAACTGTTTTTT. This gives the protein CASARGATNEKLFF.

This chain joins TRBV25-1 and TRBJ1-1; possibly TRBD1 for D (5 bases). The CDR3 spans 15 residues. Germline CDR1 and CDR2: MGHDK and SYGVNS. The V and J ends lost 3 bases and 1 base respectively, with 12 bases between them. The CDR3 nucleotides read TGTGCCAGCAGTGACCCAGGGACTCAGAACACTGAAGCTTTCTTT. Translated, it gives CASSDPGTQNTEAFF.

V usage is TRBV19 and J usage is TRBJ2-5; 7 bases fit TRBD1. Germline V lookup: CDR1 LNHDA, CDR2 SQIVND (reference sequence). The CDR3 is 13 amino acids. The ends lost 6 bases at V and 1 base at J; junction bases unmatched: 2. This chain's CDR3 is CASSGTVQETQYF. The DNA of the CDR3 is TGTGCCAGTAGCGGGACAGTCCAAGAGACCCAGTACTTC.

V usage is TRBV6-4 and J usage is TRBJ2-7, with a weak D call TRBD1 (5 bases). The V gene's germline CDR1 is MRHNA and CDR2 SNTAGT. V was cut by 7 bases and J by 4 bases, with 17 bases left in between. CDR3 length: 14 amino acids. The chain's CDR3 is CASNQGQRLYEQYF. The DNA for the CDR3 is TGTGCCAGCAACCAAGGACAACGGTTGTACGAGCAGTACTTC.

The V and J genes are TRBV27 and TRBJ2-7; 9 nucleotides agree with TRBD1. This CDR3 has 14 residues. Germline CDR1 and CDR2: MNHEY and SMNVEV (reference sequence). The trim removed 8 bases at V and 5 bases at J, leaving 10 bases unmatched. The CDR3 region is CASWGGTGSDEQYF. The CDR3 DNA is TGTGCCAGCTGGGGGGGGACAGGGAGTGACGAGCAGTACTTC.

The genes are TRBV14 and TRBJ2-1, with 9 bases that match TRBD2. Germline V gene lookup returns CDR1 SGHDN and CDR2 FVKESK. Trimming at V came to 6 bases and at J to 12 bases, leaving 6 bases not matched to a gene. The CDR3 covers 12 residues. The CDR3 loop reads CASRGTSSLQFF. CDR3 DNA: TGTGCCAGCAGAGGGACTAGCTCATTGCAGTTCTTC.

CDR3 nucleotide sequence: TGTGCCAGCAGCCGCAGGGGGAAGGATGAAAAACTGTTTTTT. Its protein product is CASSRRGKDEKLFF. The chain recombines TRBV6-5 with TRBJ1-4, with 7 positions matching TRBD1. The CDR3 covers 14 residues. Germline-derived CDR1 and CDR2 are MNHEY and SVGAGI. Germline trimming cut 6 bases from V and 6 bases from J; bases unmatched to any gene: 7.

This clone is a singleton in its sample. The rearrangement joins TRBV28 to TRBJ1-2; a weak D match, TRBD1 (5 bases). The germline V and J ends were trimmed by 4 bases and 1 base, with 10 bases remaining between them. Germline lookup yields CDR1 MDHEN and CDR2 SYDVKM. The CDR3 is made up of 14 amino acids. CDR3 in DNA: TGTGCCAGCAGTTCCTACGGGGGTAACTATGGCTACACCTTC. Residues: CASSSYGGNYGYTF.